This T cell receptor (beta chain) was captured by sequencing in a study of T-cell memory formation after mild COVID-19. Study outcomes and limitations: Researchers found some responding clones in pre-infection memory, a sign that cross-reactive memory joined. Day 15 to 85 contracting clones showed balanced CD4/CD8; day 15 to 37 expanders favored CD4+. Of the contracting clones, CD4+ ones lay mainly in CM and EM, and CD8+ ones in EMRA.

Germline CDR1 reads MNHEY; CDR2 reads SVGAGI. V was pared by 2 bases and J by 8 bases, with 6 bases of the junction left unmatched. There are 15 residues in the CDR3. 5'RACE, which relied on constant-segment primers, yielded TCR alpha and TCR beta cDNA libraries carrying sample barcodes and UMIs. Each CDR3 protein is one row after TCRdb ran MiXCR on the 5' RACE reads. The repertoire holds roughly 250,000 distinct CDR3 sequences, with over 15% as singletons. As concerns this clonotype: Its specificity is not known.

The TCR was taken from a man aged 18 to 30 who had mild COVID-19 (a few samples of this study predate the infection). Cell type and time point are not known. The sequenced sample was PBMCs or a T cell subset sorted from them (not recorded which). The chain uses TRBV6-5 and TRBJ2-1; 10 nucleotides match TRBD2. The CDR3 spells CASSYGSGGADEQFF. The CDR3 bases are TGTGCCAGCAGTTACGGGAGCGGGGGGGCCGATGAGCAGTTCTTC.